This record looks at one T cell receptor (beta chain) sequence and its context. No antigen is known for it. The data are from a study of vaccination and CD4 T cells after COVID-19. The Oncomine TCR Beta short-read assay sequenced DNA from cultured CD4+ T cells. MiXCR, applied by TCRdb to the PCR reads, yields one record per CDR3 protein. The profile shows roughly 7,200 distinct CDR3 sequences, about 59% of them singletons. V lost 11 bases, J lost 8 bases, and 6 bases lay in between. CDR1 and CDR2 (germline): LNHDA, SQIVND (reference sequence). This CDR3 comprises 8 residues. Treatment given: roughly 10-day PBMC culture with coronavirus spike peptide pools or control peptides (ViraFEST assay). Half the medium was replaced with fresh IL-2 medium on days 3 and 7.

The receptor comes from a human donor who had recovered from COVID-19. Specimen: CD4+ T cells from blood, cultured in vitro. This chain connects TRBV19 to TRBJ1-2, with unresolved D. In DNA, the CDR3 is TGTGCCCGCAGCGGCTACACCTTC. This codes for CARSGYTF.